This record concerns one T cell receptor (beta chain) sequence. Its antigen is unknown. No base quality information exists; no much larger clone differs at one position. The donors were healthy, HIV-negative adults with no recently reported acute infections or vaccinations. Every donor was a Caucasian adult residing in Nashville, Tennessee, USA. CD4+ T cells were enriched by magnetic negative selection; naive cells were then positively selected on CD45RA, and the negative fraction formed the memory subset. Blood was collected by leukapheresis, and PBMCs were isolated by Ficoll-Histopaque density gradient centrifugation and then cryopreserved in liquid nitrogen vapor phase. Purity and quantity of every magnetically sorted T cell population were checked by analytical flow cytometry. Genomic DNA was isolated from every sorted fraction and measured by UV absorbance on a Nanodrop 2000c. These data are taken from a study of shared clonotypes between healthy human individuals (dated by TCRdb to 2018 to 2020). For the study in its entirety: Two women and a few men aged 18 to 49 years were included in the cohort. The study deeply sequenced blood TCR repertoires of about 5 healthy adults to estimate repertoire size and the extent of clonotype sharing between individuals. To increase sequencing depth and limit assay-specific biases, different laboratories used diverse techniques to prepare libraries and sequence TCR repertoires. For each donor, CD4 naive and CD4 memory were each given three plates, CD8 naive was given two plates, and CD8 memory was given one plate. Between about 0.8 and 8.9 billion PBMCs per donor were obtained by leukapheresis. The paper as a whole reports these results and caveats: Sampling was restricted to blood, and TCR repertoires in tissue are likely to differ from TCR repertoires in blood. Naive subsets generally had larger estimated clonotype richness than memory subsets did. Higher generation probabilities were observed for clonotypes shared by all four sorted-subset donors than for non-shared clonotypes. Approximately 5% of naive CD4, around 3.6% of naive CD8, around 2.3% of memory CD4, and 0.35% to 0.4% of memory CD8 clonotypes were shared across several donors. Based on pairwise subsampling, the degree of clonotype sharing among donors was expected to be affected by sequencing depth. Even with the large sequencing depth, rarefaction of the sorted-subset datasets indicated that sequencing was incomplete. The small number of donors limited the genetic and exposure-history diversity represented.

Using the deep immunoSEQ assay, multiplex PCR amplified TCR CDR3 regions from genomic DNA. For each cell subset, the extracted genomic DNA was distributed evenly across all wells of several immunoSEQ 96-well plates, and each plate served as one replicate. Each replicate PCR for sorted subsets received around 200 ng genomic DNA, equal to roughly 29,000 T cell genomes. Purified libraries were quantified with a Qubit 3.0 fluorometer, sized on a Bioanalyzer 2100, and re-quantified with the KAPA Library Quantification kit. Each immunoSEQ 96-well plate was sequenced on its own single-read 150-cycle Illumina NextSeq 550 flow cell. The paper's processing steps were these. The immunoSEQ output contained only junctional sequences without quality scores, so filtering could not match that applied to full-length reads. To assign V/J genes and CDR3, sequences were annotated using PyIR, a Python wrapper for IgBLAST v1.9, with IMGT germline references. Reads were filtered out if the reads had weak V/J assignments (E-value above 1e-6), no CDR3, stop codons, out-of-frame junctions, or ambiguous translated residues. V3J clonotypes were defined as sequences sharing the same inferred V gene, J gene, and CDR3 amino acid sequence. To compute the percentage overlap between repertoires, the number of shared unique clonotypes was divided by the size of the smaller repertoire. RTK rarefaction, the Chao1 estimator, and Recon v2.1 estimates of unobserved clonotypes were used to assess repertoire richness. For all TCRbeta clonotypes obtained by the gDNA method from four donors, generation probabilities were computed with OLGA. Imported from immuneACCESS, the table was reduced by TCRdb to in-frame sequences with V and J called. These copies leave out some clones; in studies compared against another copy, an unresolved V gene accounts for under half, and the cause of the remainder is not known. V and J calls and clone size are as listed in that table; D and trimming were resolved from the DNA. A total of around 2.5 million clones appear in this sample, approximately 94% of them only once. 0.36% of the sample goes to the ten largest clones.

Via the germline V gene (reference sequence), CDR1 is SEHNR and CDR2 FQNEAQ. V loses 5 bases, J loses 0 bases, and the germline ends lie 20 bases apart. Taken from cysteine to phenylalanine, the CDR3 has 18 residues. The retained sequence is limited to the CDR3, 54 bases, with the frame set at the first base. The chain employs TRBV7-9 and TRBJ1-3; the D gene is perhaps TRBD1, from 6 matching bases. The clonotype originates from a man between 18 and 35 years old in good health. Some clones in this sample may be carry-over from other donors' samples. The sample consisted of naive CD4+ T cells from PBMCs. The cell subset or site label, read with the paper, signifies: CD45RA+ positively selected. The CDR3 protein: CASSRRGATTNSGNTIYF. The DNA sequence is TGTGCCAGCAGCCGTAGGGGGGCGACAACCAACTCTGGAAACACCATATATTTT.